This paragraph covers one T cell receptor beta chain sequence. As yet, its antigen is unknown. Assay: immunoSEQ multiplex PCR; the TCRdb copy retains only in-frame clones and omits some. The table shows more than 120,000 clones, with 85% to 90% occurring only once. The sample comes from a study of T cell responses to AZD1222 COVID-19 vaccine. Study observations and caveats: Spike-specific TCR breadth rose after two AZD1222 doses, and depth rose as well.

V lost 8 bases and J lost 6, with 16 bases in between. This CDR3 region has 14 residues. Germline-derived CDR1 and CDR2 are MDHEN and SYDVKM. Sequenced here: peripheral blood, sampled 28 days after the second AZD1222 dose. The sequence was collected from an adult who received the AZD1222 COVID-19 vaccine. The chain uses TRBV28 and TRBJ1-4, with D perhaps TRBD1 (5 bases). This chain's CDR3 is CASGYRRGYEKLFF. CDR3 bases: TGTGCCAGCGGCTATCGCCGGGGGTATGAAAAACTGTTTTTT. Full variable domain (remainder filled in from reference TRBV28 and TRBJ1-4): DVKVTQSSRYLVKRTGEKVFLECVQDMDHENMFWYRQDPGLGLRLIYFSYDVKMKEKGDIPEGYSVSREKKERFSLILESASTNQTSMYLCASGYRRGYEKLFFGSGTQLSVL.